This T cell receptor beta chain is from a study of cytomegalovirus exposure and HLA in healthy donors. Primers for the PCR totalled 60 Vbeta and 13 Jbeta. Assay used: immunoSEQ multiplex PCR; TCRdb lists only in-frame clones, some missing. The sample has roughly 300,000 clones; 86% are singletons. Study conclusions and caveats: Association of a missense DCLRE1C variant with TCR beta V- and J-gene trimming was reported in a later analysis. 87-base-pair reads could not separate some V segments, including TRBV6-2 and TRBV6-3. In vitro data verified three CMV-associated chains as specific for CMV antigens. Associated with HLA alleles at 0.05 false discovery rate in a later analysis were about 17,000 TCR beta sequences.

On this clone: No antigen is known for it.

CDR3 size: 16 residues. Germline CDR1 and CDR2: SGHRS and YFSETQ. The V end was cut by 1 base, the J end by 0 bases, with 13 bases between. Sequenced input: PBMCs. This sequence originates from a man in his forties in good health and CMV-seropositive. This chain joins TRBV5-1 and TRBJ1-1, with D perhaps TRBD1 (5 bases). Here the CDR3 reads CASSLSLQVMNTEAFF. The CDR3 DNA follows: TGCGCCAGCAGCTTGAGCTTACAGGTGATGAACACTGAAGCTTTCTTT.